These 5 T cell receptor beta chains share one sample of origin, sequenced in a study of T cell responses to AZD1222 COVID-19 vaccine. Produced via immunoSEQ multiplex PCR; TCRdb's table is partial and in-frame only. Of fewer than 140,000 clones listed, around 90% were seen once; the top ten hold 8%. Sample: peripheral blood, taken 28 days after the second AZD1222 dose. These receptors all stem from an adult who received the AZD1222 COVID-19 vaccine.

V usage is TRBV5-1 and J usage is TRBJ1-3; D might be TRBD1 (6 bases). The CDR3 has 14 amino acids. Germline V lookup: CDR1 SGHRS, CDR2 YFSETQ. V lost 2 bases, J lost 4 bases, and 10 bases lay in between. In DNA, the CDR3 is TGCGCCAGCAGCTTACAGGGAACCGGAAACACCATATATTTT. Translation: CASSLQGTGNTIYF.

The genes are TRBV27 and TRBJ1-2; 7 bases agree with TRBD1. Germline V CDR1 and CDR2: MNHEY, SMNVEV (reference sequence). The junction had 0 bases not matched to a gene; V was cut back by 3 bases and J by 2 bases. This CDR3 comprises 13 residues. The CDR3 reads CASSLGQNYGYTF. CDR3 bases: TGTGCCAGCAGTTTGGGACAGAACTATGGCTACACCTTC.

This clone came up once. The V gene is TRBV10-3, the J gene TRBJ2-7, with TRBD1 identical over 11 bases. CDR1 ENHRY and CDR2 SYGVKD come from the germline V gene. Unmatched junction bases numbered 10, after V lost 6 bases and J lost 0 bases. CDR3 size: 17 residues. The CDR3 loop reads CAISGTGGQGASYEQYF. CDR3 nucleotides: TGTGCCATCAGCGGCACCGGAGGACAGGGGGCCTCCTACGAGCAGTACTTC.

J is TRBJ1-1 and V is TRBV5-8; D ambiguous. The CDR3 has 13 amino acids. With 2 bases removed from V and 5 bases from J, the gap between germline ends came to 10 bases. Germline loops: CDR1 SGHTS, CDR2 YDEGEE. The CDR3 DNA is TGTGCCAGCAGCTTCGGGGATCGGACTGAAGCTTTCTTT. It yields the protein CASSFGDRTEAFF.

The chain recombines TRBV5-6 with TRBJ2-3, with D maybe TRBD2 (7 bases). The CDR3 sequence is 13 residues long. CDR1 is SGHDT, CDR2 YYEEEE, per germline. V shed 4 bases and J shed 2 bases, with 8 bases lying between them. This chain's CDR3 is CASSGGATDTQYF. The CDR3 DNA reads TGTGCCAGCAGCGGGGGGGCCACAGATACGCAGTATTTT.